Included here is one T cell receptor (beta chain) sequence, with context. Antigen specificity is unknown. The sample comes from a study of cytomegalovirus exposure and HLA in healthy donors. PCR employed 60 Vbeta and 13 Jbeta primers. Clones were sequenced by immunoSEQ multiplex PCR, and TCRdb holds only the in-frame ones, with some missing. The table for this sample gives 45,000 to 55,000 clones. Trimming cost V 3 bases and J 0 bases, with 14 bases left between them. The germline V gene encodes CDR1 LNHNV and CDR2 YYDKDF (reference sequence). This CDR3 is built from 16 residues. Broader study findings: Cytomegalovirus-associated status was assigned to around 160 TCR beta chains.

The sequenced sample consisted of PBMCs. The clonotype originates from a male donor in good health and CMV-seropositive. The rearrangement uses TRBV15 and TRBJ2-5; D remains ambiguous. The CDR3 DNA reads as TGTGCCACCAGCAGGGGCTACCGCTCGTACCAAGAGACCCAGTACTTC. This gives the protein CATSRGYRSYQETQYF.